The next 25 T cell receptor beta chains were all read from a single sample in a study of cytomegalovirus exposure and HLA in healthy donors. TCRdb keeps only in-frame clones here, not all; method: immunoSEQ multiplex PCR. The sample contains about 250,000 clones, about 90% of which appear only once. The sample taken for sequencing was PBMCs. These receptors originate from a man in his late teens or twenties in good health and CMV-seropositive.

This clone has only one observation. The chain carries TRBV9 and TRBJ2-1, with TRBD2 identical over 11 bases. The V and J ends lost 0 bases and 7 bases, in that order; junction bases with no gene match: 3. Germline V gene lookup returns CDR1 SGDLS and CDR2 YYNGEE. The CDR3 loop spans 15 amino acids. Written as DNA, the CDR3 is TGTGCCAGCAGCGTAGTAGCGGGAGGGCCGAATGAGCAGTTCTTC. It specifies CASSVVAGGPNEQFF.

This sequence joins TRBV4-1 and TRBJ1-1; 8 bases are shared with TRBD1. Germline values: CDR1 MGHRA, CDR2 YSYEKL. The CDR3 has 17 amino acids. Trimming cost V 0 bases and J 2 bases; bases outside gene matches: 8. CDR3 sequence: CASSQDRGDRHNTEAFF. The CDR3 bases are TGCGCCAGCAGCCAAGATCGGGGGGACAGGCATAACACTGAAGCTTTCTTT.

The chain joins TRBV6-1 to TRBJ2-1; TRBD2 might be the D (6 bases). Trimming removed 6 bases at V and 7 bases at J, with 19 bases between. This CDR3 is 15 amino acids long. In germline, CDR1 is MNHNS, CDR2 SASEGT. The CDR3 coding sequence is TGTGCCAGCAGGACCGAGTGGAGGGTAGGGAATGAGCAGTTCTTC. It is translated as CASRTEWRVGNEQFF.

V is TRBV11-1 and J is TRBJ1-1; possibly TRBD1 for D (6 bases). The CDR3 is 16 residues long. Trimming pared 5 bases from V and 1 base from J, leaving 17 bases between. Germline V gene sequence: CDR1 SGHAT, CDR2 FQDESV (reference sequence). The CDR3 spells CASSPRGRGWNTEAFF. The CDR3 DNA is TGTGCCAGCAGCCCGAGGGGCAGGGGATGGAACACTGAAGCTTTCTTT.

The gene calls are TRBV18 and TRBJ1-5; no clear D gene. Germline V lookup: CDR1 KGHSH, CDR2 LQKENI. V shed 5 bases and J shed 0 bases, with 14 bases lying between them. The CDR3 consists of 16 residues. The CDR3 spells CASSLSSPNSNQPQHF. Here the CDR3 DNA reads TGTGCCAGCTCATTGTCATCCCCGAATAGCAATCAGCCCCAGCATTTT.

Here the CDR3 reads CATSRLPGSYNEQFF. The CDR3 region has the DNA TGTGCCACCAGCAGACTACCCGGGTCCTACAATGAGCAGTTCTTC. The chain is built from TRBV15 and TRBJ2-1; D ambiguous. V was cut by 2 bases and J by 1 base, with 9 bases left in between. Germline CDR1 reads LNHNV; CDR2 reads YYDKDF (reference sequence). CDR3 length equals 15 residues.

This rearrangement joins TRBV5-1 to TRBJ1-1; 7 bases agree with TRBD1. Germline CDR1 is SGHRS and CDR2 is YFSETQ. Trimming cost V 5 bases and J 1 base; bases outside gene matches: 8. The CDR3 extends over 15 amino acids. CDR3 in amino acids: CASSDYRGTNTEAFF. CDR3 nucleotide sequence: TGCGCCAGCAGTGATTACAGGGGCACGAACACTGAAGCTTTCTTT.

The chain combines TRBV11-2 with TRBJ2-7; the match to TRBD2 covers 7 bases. Unmatched junction bases numbered 10, after V lost 5 bases and J lost 6 bases. Germline assignment: CDR1 SGHAT and CDR2 FQNNGV. CDR3 length: 14 residues. In DNA form, the CDR3 reads TGTGCCAGCAGCCTCCTATCGGGGGGATTCGAGCAGTACTTC. Encoded protein: CASSLLSGGFEQYF.

The V call is TRBV30, the J call TRBJ1-1; perhaps TRBD1 as D (5 bases). In germline, CDR1 is GTSNPN, CDR2 SVGIG (reference sequence). V lost 2 bases, J lost 0 bases, and 16 bases lay in between. This CDR3 is 16 amino acids long. The CDR3, as DNA: TGTGCCTGGAGTTTGGGGGTCGTCAGGATGAACACTGAAGCTTTCTTT. Its translation is CAWSLGVVRMNTEAFF.

This clone was counted a single time. J is TRBJ2-1 and V is TRBV2; TRBD2 aligns across 7 bases. Germline CDR1 reads SNHLY; CDR2 reads FYNNEI. V was clipped by 4 bases and J by 0 bases; unmatched bases: 15. The CDR3 is made up of 19 amino acids. The CDR3 DNA follows: TGTGCCAGCAGTGCCGCGGGAGCGGCGATGTTTAGCTCCTACAATGAGCAGTTCTTC. Translated, it gives CASSAAGAAMFSSYNEQFF. Together with reference TRBV2 and TRBJ2-1, the CDR3 gives the full variable domain: EPEVTQTPSHQVTQMGQEVILRCVPISNHLYFYWYRQILGQKVEFLVSFYNNEISEKSEIFDDQFSVERPDGSNFTLKIRSTKLEDSAMYFCASSAAGAAMFSSYNEQFFGPGTRLTVL.

This chain links TRBV5-6 with TRBJ1-1; D unresolved. V was shortened by 4 bases and J by 7 bases, with 26 bases between the two germline ends. The length of the CDR3 is 17 residues. CDR1 and CDR2 from the germline V gene are SGHDT and YYEEEE. Here the CDR3 reads CASSPLWPDIGSGEAFF. CDR3 coding DNA: TGTGCCAGCAGCCCTTTGTGGCCCGATATAGGAAGTGGTGAAGCTTTCTTT.

This clone occurred once. V and J are TRBV2 and TRBJ1-5; 8 nucleotides line up with TRBD1. This CDR3 comprises 13 residues. J lost 7 bases, V lost 6 bases, and 5 bases had no gene match. From germline, CDR1 is SNHLY and CDR2 FYNNEI. The CDR3 coding sequence is TGTGCCAGCAGGCGGACAGGGAGGCAGCCCCAGCATTTT. Translation: CASRRTGRQPQHF.

CDR3 sequence (DNA): TGTGCCAGCAGCTTGAGCCAAAACAGGGCCCCGGGGGAGCAGTACTTC. This encodes CASSLSQNRAPGEQYF. The V call is TRBV5-6, the J call TRBJ2-7, with D possibly matching TRBD1 (6 bases). V was shortened by 1 base and J by 7 bases, with 21 bases between the two germline ends. Looked up from germline, CDR1 is SGHDT and CDR2 is YYEEEE. This CDR3 is built from 16 residues.

This chain links TRBV9 with TRBJ2-3; 7 nucleotides agree with TRBD2. This CDR3 spans 15 amino acids. The ends lost 2 bases at V and 3 bases at J; junction bases unmatched: 6. Per the germline V gene, CDR1 is SGDLS and CDR2 is YYNGEE. The CDR3: CASSVPASGTDTQYF. CDR3 nucleotides: TGTGCCAGCAGCGTCCCGGCTAGCGGAACAGATACGCAGTATTTT.

The chain links TRBV18 to TRBJ2-1; unclear D gene. Germline-derived CDR1 and CDR2 are KGHSH and LQKENI. V was clipped by 3 bases and J by 7 bases, with 7 bases between them. The CDR3 loop spans 12 amino acids. The CDR3 nucleotides read TGTGCCAGCTCACCTAACGTTAATGAGCAGTTCTTC. Translating it yields CASSPNVNEQFF.

This clone occurred a few times. The genes are TRBV2 and TRBJ1-5, with D unclear. The germline gives CDR1 SNHLY, CDR2 FYNNEI. CDR3 length: 14 amino acids. V shed 5 bases and J shed 0 bases, with 8 bases lying between them. The CDR3 here is CASSPQFSNQPQHF. CDR3 DNA sequence: TGTGCCAGCAGTCCACAGTTTAGCAATCAGCCCCAGCATTTT.

This sequence joins TRBV5-1 and TRBJ1-1; 7 positions agree with TRBD1. This CDR3 is 14 amino acids long. V was pared by 3 bases and J by 3 bases, with 5 bases of the junction left unmatched. Per germline, CDR1 SGHRS and CDR2 YFSETQ. The CDR3 sequence: CASSYRGTDTEAFF. CDR3 sequence (DNA): TGCGCCAGCAGCTACAGGGGCACGGACACTGAAGCTTTCTTT.

DNA of the CDR3: TGTGCTAGTGGACCTGGACAGGGCTATCCCGGGGAGCTGTTTTTT. It encodes CASGPGQGYPGELFF. This sequence joins TRBV12-5 and TRBJ2-2; 8 positions agree with TRBD1. The CDR3 loop spans 15 amino acids. From germline, CDR1 is LGHNT and CDR2 FRNRAP. Trimming at V came to 6 bases and at J to 6 bases, leaving 9 bases not matched to a gene.

This clone is a singleton in its sample. This sequence joins TRBV4-1 and TRBJ2-7; 10 nucleotides line up with TRBD1. The CDR3 sequence is 14 residues long. V shed 4 bases and J 7 bases; nucleotides not matched to a gene: 7. Germline V CDR1 and CDR2: MGHRA, YSYEKL. The DNA for the CDR3 is TGCGCCAGCAGCCTCGGGACAGGGGAGCGAGAGCAGTACTTC. Encoded protein: CASSLGTGEREQYF.

The chain carries TRBV4-3 and TRBJ1-4, with D hard to call. Trimming left V 0 bases short and J 6 bases short, with 5 bases between. Looked up from germline, CDR1 is LGHNA and CDR2 is YSLEER. This CDR3 is built from 13 residues. The CDR3 nucleotides are TGCGCCAGCAGCCAAGATGAAGATGAAAAACTGTTTTTT. Residues: CASSQDEDEKLFF.

This chain connects TRBV5-4 to TRBJ1-2, with TRBD1 as a possible D gene (6 bases). V was clipped by 4 bases and J by 9 bases, with 16 bases between them. The CDR3 length is 13 residues. Germline V gene lookup returns CDR1 SGHNT and CDR2 YYREEE (reference sequence). CDR3 amino acids: CASSHAGAISYTF. In DNA form, the CDR3 reads TGTGCCAGCAGCCACGCGGGGGCGATCAGCTACACCTTC.

This clone was recorded a few times. CDR3 in DNA: TGCGCCAGCAGCTTAAATACAGGGGGCCAAGAGACCCAGTACTTC. Protein product: CASSLNTGGQETQYF. The chain has TRBV5-1 and TRBJ2-5; TRBD1 aligns across 8 bases. CDR3 size: 15 residues. Germline trimming cut 2 bases from V and 1 base from J; bases unmatched to any gene: 4. Germline values: CDR1 SGHRS, CDR2 YFSETQ.

This clone turned up a few times. CDR3 DNA: TGCAGCGTTTTACCAGGACCTAACTATGGCTACACCTTC. As protein: CSVLPGPNYGYTF. This chain links TRBV29-1 with TRBJ1-2; D gene uncertain. The germline gives CDR1 SQVTM, CDR2 ANQGSEA. There are 13 residues in the CDR3. Deletions cut 5 bases from V and 0 bases from J, with 10 bases between.

The chain joins TRBV27 to TRBJ2-6, with D perhaps matching TRBD2 (6 bases). The germline V gene encodes CDR1 MNHEY and CDR2 SMNVEV (reference sequence). V lost 6 bases and J lost 2, with 11 bases in between. The CDR3 runs to 15 residues. This chain's CDR3 is CASRGGYTGANVLTF. In nucleotides, the CDR3 is TGTGCCAGCAGGGGGGGATATACTGGGGCCAACGTCCTGACTTTC.

This clone was recorded a few times. This chain uses TRBV11-2 with TRBJ2-7, with D perhaps matching TRBD2 (6 bases). The CDR3 spans 15 residues. Trimming removed 1 base from V and 6 bases from J, with 16 bases in between. Germline CDR1 reads SGHAT; CDR2 reads FQNNGV. CDR3 protein: CASSLAGGVSGEQYF. The CDR3 nucleotides read TGTGCCAGCAGCTTAGCAGGAGGGGTTTCGGGCGAGCAGTACTTC.